These 11 T cell receptor beta chains originate from one sample sequenced in a study of vaccination effects on CD4 cells after COVID-19. Profiling relied on immunoSEQ multiplex PCR, and the TCRdb table lists in-frame clones only, not all of them. The sample lists about 26,000 clones, nearly 80% occurring once. These TCRs are of unknown antigen specificity. Before any sequencing was done, the ViraFEST assay used viral peptide pools to expand antigen-specific CD4+ T cells. Scientists isolated CD4+ T cells after a roughly 9-day culture period ended. Two doses of either BNT162b2 or mRNA-1273 were given to each participant. The specimen was CD4+ T cells from PBMCs cultured with SARS-CoV-2 spike peptides, collected after COVID-19 vaccination. The receptor set was obtained from a human donor who received a COVID-19 vaccine. Some clones in this sample may be carry-over from other donors' samples.

The V and J genes are TRBV5-1 and TRBJ2-5; D possibly uses TRBD1 or TRBD2 (7 bases each). The germline gives CDR1 SGHRS, CDR2 YFSETQ. V lost 7 bases and J lost 2, with 21 bases in between. This CDR3 spans 16 amino acids. CDR3 bases: TGCGCCAGCGCATCCTGGGAGGGGGCGAATCAAGAGACCCAGTACTTC. The encoded protein is CASASWEGANQETQYF.

The chain combines TRBV20-1 with TRBJ1-4; D is uncertain. The V gene's germline CDR1 is DFQATT and CDR2 SNEGSKA (reference sequence). Trimming took 3 bases from V and 8 from J, leaving 16 bases between them. The CDR3 is made up of 14 amino acids. Written as DNA, the CDR3 is TGCAGTGCTAGTCGTCGGTCGCCCACCGAAAAACTGTTTTTT. This translates into CSASRRSPTEKLFF.

This sequence joins TRBV9 and TRBJ2-5; D might be TRBD2 (5 bases). This CDR3 comprises 15 residues. The V and J ends lost 0 bases and 1 base respectively, with 10 bases between them. CDR1 is SGDLS and CDR2 is YYNGEE in the germline V gene. CDR3 amino acids: CASSVAPTSQETQYF. For the CDR3, the DNA is TGTGCCAGCAGCGTAGCCCCAACTAGCCAAGAGACCCAGTACTTC.

The chain links TRBV15 to TRBJ1-1, with D unresolved. This CDR3 comprises 18 residues. Germline-derived CDR1 and CDR2 are LNHNV and YYDKDF (reference sequence). V lost 4 bases to trimming and J lost 1 base, with 22 bases between them. CDR3 nucleotide sequence: TGTGCCACCAGCATAGGCGGAGGGAGAATAGTAAAGAACACTGAAGCTTTCTTT. Translated, it gives CATSIGGGRIVKNTEAFF.

V usage is TRBV7-2 and J usage is TRBJ2-5; tentatively, D is TRBD1 (6 bases). In germline, CDR1 is SGHTA, CDR2 FQGNSA. CDR3 length equals 14 residues. The germline V and J ends were trimmed by 5 bases and 4 bases, with 14 bases remaining between them. CDR3 sequence: CASSVTGPRETQYF. The CDR3 DNA sequence: TGTGCCAGCAGCGTCACAGGGCCCCGAGAGACCCAGTACTTC. Variable domain in full (rest from reference TRBV7-2 and TRBJ2-5): GAGVSQSPSNKVTEKGKDVELRCDPISGHTALYWYRQSLGQGLEFLIYFQGNSAPDKSGLPSDRFSAERTGGSVSTLTIQRTQQEDSAVYLCASSVTGPRETQYFGPGTRLLVL.

This clone has a handful of counts. The same CDR3 is also encoded by other DNA sequences in this sample. The chain is built from TRBV29-1 and TRBJ1-1; D is possibly TRBD1 (6 bases). The CDR3 totals 12 residues. Germline loops: CDR1 SQVTM, CDR2 ANQGSEA. V lost 3 bases and J 5 bases, leaving 10 bases between the germline ends. The CDR3 bases are TGCAGCGTTGACCCGGGGGCTACTGAAGCTTTCTTT. Its translation: CSVDPGATEAFF. The full variable domain, completed using reference TRBV29-1 and TRBJ1-1, is SAVISQKPSRDICQRGTSLTIQCQVDSQVTMMFWYRQQPGQSLTLIATANQGSEATYESGFVIDKFPISRPNLTFSTLTVSNMSPEDSSIYLCSVDPGATEAFFGQGTRLTVV.

The V call is TRBV18, the J call TRBJ2-2, with 10 bases identical to TRBD2. The trim removed 2 bases at V and 3 bases at J, leaving 9 bases unmatched. This CDR3 spans 18 amino acids. Germline V gene data show CDR1 as KGHSH and CDR2 as LQKENI. Here the CDR3 DNA reads TGTGCCAGCTCACCATCCCGGCTAGCGGGGGTTCACACCGGGGAGCTGTTTTTT. Amino acids: CASSPSRLAGVHTGELFF.

The genes are TRBV27 and TRBJ2-3, with 7 bases aligning to TRBD2. From germline, CDR1 is MNHEY and CDR2 SMNVEV (reference sequence). With 6 bases clipped from V and 3 bases from J, the junction kept 6 bases outside the gene matches. This CDR3 has 14 amino acids. The CDR3, as DNA: TGTGCCAGCAGCTGGGGGGGGTGGACAGATACGCAGTATTTT. Protein: CASSWGGWTDTQYF.

The CDR3 DNA is TGCGCCAGCAGTGACTTAGGCGGAGCGGGGAAGGACAATGAGCAGTTCTTC. Translation: CASSDLGGAGKDNEQFF. This chain uses TRBV10-1 with TRBJ2-1; TRBD2 matches 7 bases. The CDR3 consists of 17 residues. Germline lookup yields CDR1 WNHNN and CDR2 SYGVQD (reference sequence). The junction had 13 bases not matched to a gene; V was cut back by 3 bases and J by 5 bases.

This clone was recorded a few times. The chain carries TRBV6-2 or TRBV6-3 and TRBJ1-6; TRBD1 might be the D (5 bases). Trimming cost V 6 bases and J 6 bases, with 21 bases left between them. The CDR3 sequence is 17 residues long. CDR1 MNHEY and CDR2 SVGEGT come from the germline V gene. The CDR3: CASSWQGSVAANSPLHF. The DNA of the CDR3 is TGTGCCAGCAGCTGGCAGGGATCCGTAGCTGCTAATTCACCCCTCCACTTT.

The rearrangement joins TRBV10-2 to TRBJ2-7; 7 bases are shared with TRBD2. CDR3 length: 14 amino acids. Trimming cost V 6 bases and J 2 bases; bases outside gene matches: 7. Germline assignment: CDR1 WSHSY and CDR2 SAAADI. The CDR3 here is CASSARGETYEQYV. CDR3 sequence (DNA): TGCGCCAGCAGCGCCCGGGGGGAAACCTACGAGCAGTACGTC.